The rows below give T cell receptor beta chains drawn from one sample of a study of CD4 and CD8 cells across lung adenocarcinoma regions. TCRdb recomputed calls from the PCR reads with MiXCR, one row per CDR3 protein. The sample comprises over 15,000 distinct CDR3 sequences, about 53% of which are singletons, and approximately 34% rests with the top ten. Sequencing used CD8+ T cells from the margin of a lung tumor. Source of these receptors: a male donor with lung adenocarcinoma. The CD4 and CD8 labels of this study may be unreliable. Each CDR3 is given with its conserved first and last residue. D genes are given only for firm matches. Expanded clones are given a class, and other clones once, few, many or no size at all.

V,size,D,J,CDR3,DNA
TRBV6-1,.,.,TRBJ1-3,CASSEAQALNTIYF,TGTGCCAGCAGTGAGGCTCAGGCCCTGAACACCATATATTTT
TRBV25-1,.,.,TRBJ1-2,CASSGFGGNGYTF,TGTGCCAGCAGTGGGTTTGGGGGAAATGGCTACACCTTC
TRBV11-2,.,TRBD1,TRBJ1-2,CASSLEPGGNYGATF,TGTGCCAGCAGCTTAGAGCCAGGGGGGAACTATGGAGCCACCTTC
TRBV7-2,once,TRBD2,TRBJ2-7,CASSLGSGRTNEQYF,TGTGCCAGCAGCTTAGGTAGCGGGAGAACGAATGAGCAGTACTTC
TRBV11-1,.,TRBD1,TRBJ2-2,CASSHARTGANTGELFF,TGTGCCAGCAGCCACGCCAGGACAGGGGCGAACACCGGGGAGCTGTTTTTT
TRBV6-1,many,.,TRBJ2-7,CATSNMGSYEQYF,TGTGCCACCTCAAACATGGGGTCCTACGAGCAGTACTTC
TRBV6-1,.,.,TRBJ2-4,CASSGGGLGAKDTQYF,TGTGCGAGCAGTGGGGGGGGGCTGGGAGCCAAAGACACTCAGTACTTC
TRBV10-1,.,.,TRBJ2-4,CGSTGLGGKNTQYF,TGCGGCAGCACGGGGCTGGGAGGCAAAAACACTCAGTACTTC
TRBV6-1,many,.,TRBJ2-4,CASSPENIQYF,TGTGCCAGCAGTCCAGAAAACATTCAGTACTTC
TRBV3-1,once,.,TRBJ1-1,CASSQESGRMNTEAFF,TGTGCCAGCAGCCAAGAGTCAGGACGAATGAACACTGAAGCTTTCTTT
TRBV6-1,.,TRBD2,TRBJ2-3,CASAPSGRREDTQYF,TGTGCCAGCGCCCCTAGCGGGAGGCGGGAAGATACGCAGTATTTT
TRBV6-1,.,.,TRBJ2-5,CASSAGSRGGETETQYF,TGTGCCAGCAGTGCGGGCTCCAGGGGGGGTGAGACAGAGACCCAGTACTTC
TRBV27,.,.,TRBJ2-5,CATGPGGPAQDTQYF,TGTGCCACGGGCCCCGGGGGCCCGGCCCAAGACACCCAGTACTTC
TRBV28,.,TRBD2,TRBJ2-3,CASSWGGVGGDTQYF,TGTGCCAGCAGTTGGGGGGGGGTGGGTGGGGATACGCAGTATTTT
TRBV27,once,.,TRBJ2-3,CASSLCQLSGPFGTDTQYF,.
TRBV6-1,.,.,TRBJ1-1,CASSHGRKGRNTEAFF,TGTGCCAGCAGTCATGGACGAAAAGGGAGGAACACTGAAGCTTTCTTT
TRBV6-1,.,TRBD2,TRBJ2-5,CASSRSGGTQYF,TGTGCCAGCAGCCGTTCGGGGGGGACCCAGTACTTC
TRBV27,.,.,TRBJ2-4,CASRGLQRTNIQNF,TGTGCCAGCAGGGGACTTCAGAGGACCAACATCCAGAATTTC
TRBV6-1,once,.,TRBJ2-3,CASQRSRGAESTDTQYF,TGTGCCAGCCAGAGGAGTCGGGGGGCGGAGAGCACAGATACGCAGTATTTT
TRBV20-1,.,TRBD1,TRBJ2-1,CSALDRGSYNEQFF,TGCAGTGCCTTGGACAGGGGTTCCTACAATGAGCAGTTCTTC
TRBV27,.,.,TRBJ1-2,CASSPQGDIYGYTF,TGTGCCAGCAGTCCCCAGGGAGATATCTATGGCTACACCTTC
TRBV27,.,.,TRBJ2-6,CASSFTGANDLTF,TGTGCCAGCAGTTTTACGGGGGCCAACGACCTGACTTTC
TRBV10-2,.,.,TRBJ2-3,CGGSDQDTQYF,TGCGGCGGCAGTGACCAAGATACGCAGTATTTC
TRBV7-2,few,.,TRBJ2-1,CASSLSGSSYNEQFF,TGTGCCAGCAGCTTGAGCGGAAGCTCCTACAATGAGCAGTTCTTC
TRBV10-3,.,.,TRBJ2-3,CAGGFGASDKETQYF,TGTGCCGGGGGTTTCGGGGCTAGCGACAAAGAGACGCAGTATTTT
TRBV10-2,.,.,TRBJ2-5,CASWAGRGTDTQYF,TGCGCGAGCTGGGCAGGCCGGGGCACAGATACGCAGTACTTC
TRBV4-1,.,TRBD1,TRBJ1-5,CASSQDGTANQPQHF,TGCGCCAGCAGCCAAGATGGGACAGCCAATCAGCCCCAGCATTTT
TRBV6-1,few,.,TRBJ2-3,CASSEQATDTQYF,TGTGCCAGCAGTGAGCAGGCAACAGATACGCAGTATTTT
TRBV4-1,.,.,TRBJ2-4,CASGQGGGGKETQYF,TGCGCCAGCGGCCAAGGGGGTGGGGGCAAAGAGACGCAGTACTTC
TRBV6-1,.,.,TRBJ2-4,CASSEAGLGVKDIQYF,TGTGCCAGCAGTGAAGCCGGGCTGGGGGTCAAAGACATTCAGTACTTC
TRBV12-3/TRBV12-4,.,.,TRBJ2-7,CASSDGISYEQYF,TGTGCCAGCAGCGACGGAATCTCCTACGAGCAGTACTTC
TRBV10-2,.,.,TRBJ2-7,CAGRGGGSPDTQYF,TGCGCGGGCAGGGGGGGCGGGAGCCCAGATACGCAGTACTTC
TRBV7-6,.,TRBD1,TRBJ1-1,CASSLGTGTEAFF,TGTGCCAGCAGCTTAGGGACAGGGACTGAAGCTTTCTTT
TRBV4-1,.,.,TRBJ2-5,CASSSRALGQETQYF,TGCGCCAGCAGCTCCCGGGCCCTTGGCCAAGAGACCCAGTACTTC